These T cell receptor beta chains were read from a single sample in a study of cytomegalovirus exposure and HLA in healthy donors. Produced via immunoSEQ multiplex PCR; TCRdb's table is partial and in-frame only. The table has roughly 140,000 clones, 80% seen once; the top ten hold 1.2%. Material: PBMCs. The receptors come from a female donor in good health and CMV-seronegative. Each CDR3 is given with its conserved first and last residue. D genes are given only for firm matches. Size values are once, few and many counts, or a class for expanded clones, and some rows have none.

CDR3: CASSLDSQETQYF
DNA: TGTGCCAGCAGCCTCGACAGCCAAGAGACCCAGTACTTC
size: -
J: TRBJ2-5
D: -
V: TRBV6-5

CDR3: CASTRRESGNEQFF
DNA: TGTGCCAGCACGAGGCGGGAGTCTGGAAATGAGCAGTTCTTC
size: -
J: TRBJ2-1
D: TRBD2
V: TRBV6-1

CDR3: CASSSPGENQPQHF
DNA: TGTGCCAGCAGTTCTCCGGGGGAGAATCAGCCCCAGCATTTT
size: -
J: TRBJ1-5
D: -
V: TRBV27

CDR3: CASSIGQGPYEQYF
DNA: TGTGCCAGCAGCATTGGACAGGGCCCCTACGAGCAGTACTTC
size: -
J: TRBJ2-7
D: TRBD1
V: TRBV9

CDR3: CASSRRGLAGESYEQYF
DNA: TGTGCCAGCAGCCGGAGGGGATTAGCGGGAGAGTCCTACGAGCAGTACTTC
size: once
J: TRBJ2-7
D: TRBD2
V: TRBV7-9

CDR3: CASSNQDSSGNTIYF
DNA: TGTGCCAGCAGCAATCAGGACAGCTCTGGAAACACCATATATTTT
size: -
J: TRBJ1-3
D: -
V: TRBV7-9

CDR3: CASSPSERGQETQYF
DNA: TGTGCCAGCAGCCCTTCCGAGCGGGGGCAAGAGACCCAGTACTTC
size: -
J: TRBJ2-5
D: TRBD2
V: TRBV7-9

CDR3: CASSLVGQAHGYTF
DNA: TGTGCCAGCAGCTTAGTAGGACAGGCACATGGCTACACCTTC
size: -
J: TRBJ1-2
D: TRBD1
V: TRBV7-9

CDR3: CASSLEGLGLAGAYEQYF
DNA: TGTGCCAGCAGCTTGGAGGGCCTGGGACTAGCGGGGGCCTACGAGCAGTACTTC
size: few
J: TRBJ2-7
D: TRBD2
V: TRBV5-4

CDR3: CASSPGQGPPQHF
DNA: TGTGCCAGTAGTCCGGGACAGGGCCCTCCCCAGCATTTT
size: once
J: TRBJ1-5
D: TRBD1
V: TRBV19

CDR3: CASSLTQSDSNEQFF
DNA: TGCGCCAGCAGTCTCACCCAGTCGGACAGCAATGAGCAGTTCTTC
size: -
J: TRBJ2-1
D: -
V: TRBV5-1

CDR3: CASRVLAGDSNEQFF
DNA: TGTGCCAGCAGAGTTCTAGCGGGAGACTCCAATGAGCAGTTCTTC
size: -
J: TRBJ2-1
D: TRBD2
V: TRBV5-6

CDR3: CASSVEGQAGTGELFF
DNA: TGTGCCAGCAGCGTAGAAGGGCAGGCGGGAACCGGGGAGCTGTTTTTT
size: -
J: TRBJ2-2
D: -
V: TRBV9

CDR3: CASAVYRTYEQYF
DNA: TGTGCCAGCGCAGTTTACCGTACCTACGAGCAGTACTTC
size: once
J: TRBJ2-7
D: -
V: TRBV27

CDR3: CASWGDGMRETQYF
DNA: TGCGCCAGCTGGGGGGACGGTATGAGGGAGACCCAGTACTTC
size: -
J: TRBJ2-5
D: -
V: TRBV5-1

CDR3: CASSPGTQRNEKLFF
DNA: TGCGCCAGCAGCCCGGGGACACAAAGAAATGAAAAACTGTTTTTT
size: once
J: TRBJ1-4
D: -
V: TRBV5-1

CDR3: CASRAGYTQYF
DNA: TGTGCCAGCAGGGCGGGATATACGCAGTATTTT
size: -
J: TRBJ2-3
D: -
V: TRBV6-1

CDR3: CATRTVGNQPQHF
DNA: TGTGCCACAAGGACAGTGGGCAATCAGCCCCAGCATTTT
size: few
J: TRBJ1-5
D: -
V: TRBV19

CDR3: CASSLEDEGDTQYF
DNA: TGTGCCAGCAGCCTAGAGGACGAGGGAGATACGCAGTATTTT
size: -
J: TRBJ2-3
D: -
V: TRBV5-7

CDR3: CASSPGLQAQETQYF
DNA: TGCGCCAGCAGCCCGGGACTTCAAGCCCAAGAGACCCAGTACTTC
size: -
J: TRBJ2-5
D: -
V: TRBV5-1

CDR3: CASSRGRGTQYF
DNA: TGTGCCAGCAGCCGTGGTCGGGGGACCCAGTACTTC
size: -
J: TRBJ2-5
D: -
V: TRBV7-9

CDR3: CASSPEAPPGNYEQYF
DNA: TGTGCCAGCTCACCGGAGGCCCCCCCTGGCAATTACGAGCAGTACTTC
size: -
J: TRBJ2-7
D: -
V: TRBV18

CDR3: CASSDSELPYEQYF
DNA: TGTGCCAGCAGTGACTCGGAGCTTCCCTACGAGCAGTACTTC
size: -
J: TRBJ2-7
D: -
V: TRBV6-4

CDR3: CASTGPNSYEQYF
DNA: TGTGCCAGCACAGGGCCCAACTCCTACGAGCAGTACTTC
size: -
J: TRBJ2-7
D: -
V: TRBV27

CDR3: CASSPLRTNEKLFF
DNA: TGTGCCAGCAGTCCCCTGAGGACTAATGAAAAACTGTTTTTT
size: -
J: TRBJ1-4
D: -
V: TRBV28

CDR3: CASSISTGRMNTEAFF
DNA: TGTGCCAGTAGTATAAGCACAGGGCGGATGAACACTGAAGCTTTCTTT
size: -
J: TRBJ1-1
D: -
V: TRBV19

CDR3: CASRLSDRANYGYTF
DNA: TGTGCCAGCAGATTATCGGACAGGGCTAACTATGGCTACACCTTC
size: -
J: TRBJ1-2
D: TRBD1
V: TRBV28

CDR3: CASSRQGDYQPQHF
DNA: TGTGCCAGCAGCCGTCAGGGGGACTATCAGCCCCAGCATTTT
size: -
J: TRBJ1-5
D: TRBD1
V: TRBV5-6

CDR3: CAWSVRVANYGYTF
DNA: TGTGCCTGGAGTGTTCGAGTAGCTAACTATGGCTACACCTTC
size: -
J: TRBJ1-2
D: -
V: TRBV30

CDR3: CAWTGTGNYNEQFF
DNA: TGTGCCTGGACCGGGACAGGGAATTACAATGAGCAGTTCTTC
size: -
J: TRBJ2-1
D: TRBD1
V: TRBV30

CDR3: CASSDPTNQETQYF
DNA: TGCGCCAGCAGTGACCCGACAAACCAAGAGACCCAGTACTTC
size: once
J: TRBJ2-5
D: -
V: TRBV10-1

CDR3: CASSPIHQATEQYF
DNA: TGTGCCAGCAGCCCTATCCATCAGGCCACCGAGCAGTACTTC
size: -
J: TRBJ2-7
D: -
V: TRBV4-2

CDR3: CASSLGLAGSYEQYF
DNA: TGTGCCAGCAGCCTGGGACTAGCGGGCTCCTACGAGCAGTACTTC
size: -
J: TRBJ2-7
D: TRBD2
V: TRBV5-6

CDR3: CASSIVAGGYEQYF
DNA: TGTGCCAGTAGTATAGTGGCAGGGGGCTACGAGCAGTACTTC
size: medium-sized
J: TRBJ2-7
D: TRBD1
V: TRBV19

CDR3: CAIRSTGNNEKLFF
DNA: TGTGCCATCAGGTCGACAGGGAACAATGAAAAACTGTTTTTT
size: -
J: TRBJ1-4
D: TRBD1
V: TRBV10-3

CDR3: CASSLALALSDEQYF
DNA: TGTGCCAGCAGCTTAGCGCTAGCGCTTTCAGACGAGCAGTACTTC
size: -
J: TRBJ2-7
D: -
V: TRBV7-8

CDR3: CASSLGAQGEEQFF
DNA: TGTGCCAGCAGCTTAGGCGCGCAGGGGGAAGAGCAGTTCTTC
size: -
J: TRBJ2-1
D: TRBD1
V: TRBV7-9

CDR3: CASAGRGVRYEQYF
DNA: TGTGCCAGCGCCGGGCGGGGGGTACGATACGAGCAGTACTTC
size: -
J: TRBJ2-7
D: TRBD2
V: TRBV27

CDR3: CASIGNTEAFF
DNA: TGTGCCAGCATCGGTAACACTGAAGCTTTCTTT
size: -
J: TRBJ1-1
D: -
V: TRBV27

CDR3: CASSYEGTDTQYF
DNA: TGTGCCAGCAGTTACGAGGGCACAGATACGCAGTATTTT
size: -
J: TRBJ2-3
D: -
V: TRBV6-5

CDR3: CASSLLGTGDYEQYF
DNA: TGTGCCAGCAGTTTATTGGGGACAGGGGACTACGAGCAGTACTTC
size: -
J: TRBJ2-7
D: TRBD1
V: TRBV27

CDR3: CAISESLGQGAFEQYF
DNA: TGTGCCATCAGTGAGTCGTTGGGACAGGGGGCATTCGAGCAGTACTTC
size: -
J: TRBJ2-7
D: TRBD1
V: TRBV10-3

CDR3: CASSLYGTGRVSGANVLTF
DNA: TGTGCCAGCAGTCTTTACGGGACAGGGCGCGTCTCTGGGGCCAACGTCCTGACTTTC
size: once
J: TRBJ2-6
D: TRBD1
V: TRBV27

CDR3: CASSELAGGHEQYF
DNA: TGTGCCAGCAGTGAATTAGCGGGAGGGCACGAGCAGTACTTC
size: -
J: TRBJ2-7
D: TRBD2
V: TRBV6-1

CDR3: CATSRDRQGQPQHF
DNA: TGTGCCACCAGCAGAGATCGCCAGGGCCAGCCCCAGCATTTT
size: -
J: TRBJ1-5
D: -
V: TRBV15

CDR3: CASRFFSHTPPQTSGDTNTGELFF
DNA: TGTGCCAGTAGATTTTTTTCCCATACCCCCCCTCAGACTAGCGGGGACACGAACACCGGGGAGCTGTTTTTT
size: -
J: TRBJ2-2
D: TRBD2
V: TRBV19

CDR3: CASSYASGVYNEQFF
DNA: TGTGCCAGCAGTTACGCTAGCGGGGTCTACAATGAGCAGTTCTTC
size: -
J: TRBJ2-1
D: TRBD2
V: TRBV6-5

CDR3: CASSPKTGLNTEAFF
DNA: TGTGCCAGCAGTCCAAAAACAGGGCTGAACACTGAAGCTTTCTTT
size: -
J: TRBJ1-1
D: -
V: TRBV27

CDR3: CASSPGWTGEYEQYF
DNA: TGTGCCAGCAGCCCCGGTTGGACAGGGGAATACGAGCAGTACTTC
size: -
J: TRBJ2-7
D: TRBD1
V: TRBV7-9

CDR3: CANGQGSDTQYF
DNA: TGTGCCAACGGACAGGGGTCAGATACGCAGTATTTT
size: -
J: TRBJ2-3
D: TRBD1
V: TRBV10-3

CDR3: CASSLAQGVGNTIYF
DNA: TGTGCCAGCAGTTTAGCACAGGGTGTTGGAAACACCATATATTTT
size: -
J: TRBJ1-3
D: -
V: TRBV27

CDR3: CASSHRDLVIQSSYNEQFF
DNA: TGCGCCAGCAGCCACCGGGACTTGGTAATCCAGAGCTCCTACAATGAGCAGTTCTTC
size: -
J: TRBJ2-1
D: -
V: TRBV4-1

CDR3: CASSSAGVGGTEAFF
DNA: TGCGCCAGCAGCTCGGCGGGGGTAGGAGGAACTGAAGCTTTCTTT
size: -
J: TRBJ1-1
D: -
V: TRBV5-1

CDR3: CASSTTRVSVGYGYTF
DNA: TGTGCCAGTAGTACGACCCGGGTCTCGGTCGGCTATGGCTACACCTTC
size: -
J: TRBJ1-2
D: -
V: TRBV19

CDR3: CASSLAWAPYEQYF
DNA: TGTGCCAGCAGCTTGGCCTGGGCACCCTACGAGCAGTACTTC
size: -
J: TRBJ2-7
D: -
V: TRBV5-6